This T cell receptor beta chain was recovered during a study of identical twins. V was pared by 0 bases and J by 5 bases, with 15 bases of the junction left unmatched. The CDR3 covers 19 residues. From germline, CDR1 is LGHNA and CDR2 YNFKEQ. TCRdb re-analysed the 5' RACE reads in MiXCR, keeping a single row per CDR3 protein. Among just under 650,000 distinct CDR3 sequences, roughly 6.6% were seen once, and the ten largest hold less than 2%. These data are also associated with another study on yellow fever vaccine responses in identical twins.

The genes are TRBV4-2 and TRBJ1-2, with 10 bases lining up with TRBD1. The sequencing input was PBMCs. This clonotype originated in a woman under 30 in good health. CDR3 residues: CASSQESDRGRGGGYGYTF. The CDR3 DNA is TGTGCCAGCAGCCAAGAATCTGACAGGGGGCGCGGTGGTGGATATGGCTACACCTTC.